Listed below are T cell receptor beta chains from one sample, sequenced in a study of T cell changes during pregnancy in multiple sclerosis. Assay used: immunoSEQ multiplex PCR; TCRdb lists only in-frame clones, some missing. The sample lists around 80,000 clones, over 85% occurring once. Material: peripheral blood, obtained in the second trimester of pregnancy. The source is a female donor in good health, enrolled as a control in a pregnancy study. Each CDR3 is given with its conserved first and last residue. A D gene is named only where the DNA matches it firmly.

j_call d_call cdr3_length v_call cdr3_aa
TRBJ1-1 NA 15 TRBV4-1 CASSQVARMNTEAFF
TRBJ2-7 TRBD1 12 TRBV25-1 CASRDRAHEQYF
TRBJ2-7 TRBD2 12 TRBV28 CASIGGGYEQYF
TRBJ2-1 NA 15 TRBV4-2 CASSQAGEAYIEQFF
TRBJ2-7 NA 14 TRBV7-9 CASSSWGTSYEQYF
TRBJ1-5 NA 17 TRBV5-1 CASSLAYWRILNQPQHF
TRBJ2-6 NA 17 TRBV28 CASSSGHSDRGANVLTF
TRBJ1-6 NA 14 TRBV25-1 CASSFGGDNSPLHF
TRBJ2-7 NA 14 TRBV7-9 CASSPEDSPYEQYF
TRBJ2-5 NA 15 TRBV7-6 CASSYHGKTQETQYF